This entry lists 9 T cell receptor beta chains sequenced from one sample in a study of T cells in Graves' hyperthyroidism and ophthalmopathy (dated by TCRdb to about 2019). Receptor amplification or capture employed multiplex PCR. Sequencing relied on an Illumina HiSeq 2000. Amplification of TCR beta CDR3 regions was carried out from RNA transcripts. For the first round of RT-PCR on the TCR CDR3, the HTBI primer set was used together with the Qiagen OneStep RT-PCR kit. TCRdb itself trimmed the public reads at Q25 with fastp, ran MiXCR and retained productive beta chains. All rows with the same CDR3 protein become a single entry with the most common DNA and genes. This sample has over 200,000 distinct CDR3 sequences in its table, and roughly a sixth of those were observed once. The top ten clonotypes cover under 65% of the sample. Input material: blood. All receptors come from a man aged 45-60 years with Graves' hyperthyroidism.

This clonotype has only a few counts. V usage is TRBV6-2 or TRBV6-3 and J usage is TRBJ2-3; D call uncertain. Per germline, CDR1 MNHEY and CDR2 SVGEGT. Trimming stripped 2 bases from V and 3 bases from J, with 9 bases between. CDR3 size: 14 residues. Here the CDR3 reads CASSYPGHTDTQYF. The CDR3 coding sequence is TGTGCCAGCAGTTACCCGGGTCATACAGATACGCAGTATTTT.

This chain joins TRBV28 and TRBJ2-1; maybe TRBD1 (5 bases). V shed 4 bases and J shed 0 bases, with 16 bases lying between them. This CDR3 is 17 amino acids long. CDR1 MDHEN and CDR2 SYDVKM come from the germline V gene. The CDR3 reads CASSSGPGPSSYNEQFF. The DNA of the CDR3 is TGTGCCAGCAGTTCAGGGCCGGGTCCGAGCTCCTACAATGAGCAGTTCTTC.

The chain links TRBV15 to TRBJ2-5; D is uncertain. The CDR3 loop spans 14 amino acids. The germline V and J ends were trimmed by 5 bases and 2 bases, with 12 bases remaining between them. CDR1 is LNHNV, CDR2 YYDKDF, per germline (reference sequence). The CDR3 loop is CATSPRLDQETQYF. DNA for the CDR3: TGTGCCACCAGCCCTCGCTTGGATCAAGAGACCCAGTACTTC.

This clonotype appeared many times. The chain employs TRBV5-1 and TRBJ2-3; TRBD2 matches 14 bases. With 3 bases clipped from V and 5 bases from J, the junction kept 2 bases outside the gene matches. This CDR3 is 15 amino acids long. CDR1 and CDR2 (germline): SGHRS, YFSETQ. The DNA for the CDR3 is TGCGCCAGCAGCTGGGGGACTAGCGGGGGAGATACGCAGTATTTT. Translating it yields CASSWGTSGGDTQYF. The entire variable domain, with the rest obtained from reference TRBV5-1 and TRBJ2-3, is as follows: KAGVTQTPRYLIKTRGQQVTLSCSPISGHRSVSWYQQTPGQGLQFLFEYFSETQRNKGNFPGRFSGRQFSNSRSEMNVSTLELGDSALYLCASSWGTSGGDTQYFGPGTRLTVL.

This clonotype was seen at least ten times. The chain couples TRBV7-2 to TRBJ1-6, with D maybe TRBD1 (5 bases). Trimming took off 0 bases at V and 9 bases at J, with 12 bases between the two ends. The CDR3 loop spans 15 amino acids. The germline CDR1 and CDR2 sequences are SGHTA and FQGNSA. The CDR3 sequence: CASSLAIGRGSPLHF. CDR3 sequence (DNA): TGTGCCAGCAGCTTAGCGATTGGGAGGGGTTCACCCCTCCACTTT.

This chain joins TRBV29-1 and TRBJ1-5; D uncertain. V was shortened by 5 bases and J by 6 bases, with 17 bases between the two germline ends. In germline, CDR1 is SQVTM, CDR2 ANQGSEA. This CDR3 has 14 amino acids. The CDR3 DNA is TGCAGCGTTAGCTGGGGAGTCCCGGGTCAGCCCCAGCATTTT. This codes for CSVSWGVPGQPQHF.

This clonotype was detected ten times or more. The J gene is TRBJ2-1, the V gene TRBV18; D is uncertain. CDR1 and CDR2 (germline): KGHSH, LQKENI. The V end lost 2 bases, the J end lost 4 bases, and 15 bases lay between the germline ends. The CDR3 covers 16 residues. The CDR3 sequence is CASSPVMASGYNEQFF. As DNA, the CDR3 is TGTGCCAGCTCACCAGTAATGGCTAGTGGGTACAATGAGCAGTTCTTC.

The chain couples TRBV27 to TRBJ2-5; 8 nucleotides match TRBD1. CDR3 size: 13 residues. V was clipped by 6 bases and J by 7 bases; unmatched bases: 7. Germline V gene lookup returns CDR1 MNHEY and CDR2 SMNVEV (reference sequence). The CDR3 sequence: CASRDREDGTQYF. The CDR3, as DNA: TGTGCCAGCAGGGACAGGGAAGATGGGACCCAGTACTTC.

This clonotype was counted ten times or more. The chain couples TRBV7-9 to TRBJ2-5; TRBD1 might be the D (5 bases). Trimming pared 5 bases from V and 2 bases from J, leaving 12 bases between. This CDR3 has 14 amino acids. In germline, CDR1 is SEHNR, CDR2 FQNEAQ (reference sequence). CDR3 protein: CASSKAAGQETQYF. The CDR3 nucleotides read TGTGCCAGCAGCAAGGCGGCAGGGCAAGAGACCCAGTACTTC.